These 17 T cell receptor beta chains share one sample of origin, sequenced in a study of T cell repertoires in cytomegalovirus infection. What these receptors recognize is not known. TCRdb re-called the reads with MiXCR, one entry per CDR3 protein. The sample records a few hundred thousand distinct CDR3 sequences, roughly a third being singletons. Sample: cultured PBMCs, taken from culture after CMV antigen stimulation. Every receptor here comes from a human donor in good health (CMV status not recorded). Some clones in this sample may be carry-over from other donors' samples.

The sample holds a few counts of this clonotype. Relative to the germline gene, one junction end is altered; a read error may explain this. The CDR3 region is CASRFGGDREKLFF. For the CDR3, the DNA is TGTGCCAGCCGCTTCGGGGGGGATCGGGAAAAACTGTTTTTT. The chain links TRBV7-9 to TRBJ1-4; possibly TRBD1 for D (5 bases). The germline V gene has CDR1 SEHNR and CDR2 FQNEAQ (reference sequence). This CDR3 has 14 amino acids.

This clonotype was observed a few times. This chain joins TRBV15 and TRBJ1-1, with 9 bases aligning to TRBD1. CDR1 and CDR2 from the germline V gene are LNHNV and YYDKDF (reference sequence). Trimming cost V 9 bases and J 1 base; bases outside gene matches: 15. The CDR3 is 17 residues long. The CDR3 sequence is CATSGRGQGGWNTEAFF. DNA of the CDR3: TGTGCCACTTCTGGAAGGGGACAGGGAGGATGGAACACTGAAGCTTTCTTT.

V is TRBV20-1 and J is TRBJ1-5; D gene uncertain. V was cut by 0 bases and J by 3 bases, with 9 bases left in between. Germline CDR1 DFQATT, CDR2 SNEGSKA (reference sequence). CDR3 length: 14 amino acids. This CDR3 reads CSARDLGYNQPQHF. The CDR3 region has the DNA TGCAGTGCTAGAGACCTGGGTTACAATCAGCCCCAGCATTTT.

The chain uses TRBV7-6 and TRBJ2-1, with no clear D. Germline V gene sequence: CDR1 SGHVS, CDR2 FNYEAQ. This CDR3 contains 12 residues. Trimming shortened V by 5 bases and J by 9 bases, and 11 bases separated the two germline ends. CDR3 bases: TGTGCCAGCAGCCTTCGACTCGCTGAGCAGTTCTTC. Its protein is CASSLRLAEQFF. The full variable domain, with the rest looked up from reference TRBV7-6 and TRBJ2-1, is GAGVSQSPRYKVTKRGQDVALRCDPISGHVSLYWYRQALGQGPEFLTYFNYEAQQDKSGLPNDRFSAERPEGSISTLTIQRTEQRDSAMYRCASSLRLAEQFFGPGTRLTVL.

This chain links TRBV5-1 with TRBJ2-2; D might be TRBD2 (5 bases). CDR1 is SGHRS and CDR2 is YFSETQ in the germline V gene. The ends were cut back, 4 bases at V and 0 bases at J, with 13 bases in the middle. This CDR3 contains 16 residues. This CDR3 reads CASSLTGKANTGELFF. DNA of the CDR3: TGCGCCAGCAGCCTTACCGGGAAAGCGAACACCGGGGAGCTGTTTTTT.

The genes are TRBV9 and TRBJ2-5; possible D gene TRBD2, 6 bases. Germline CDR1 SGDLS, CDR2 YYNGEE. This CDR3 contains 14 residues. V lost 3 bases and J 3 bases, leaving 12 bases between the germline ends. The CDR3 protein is CASSGGTYKETQYF. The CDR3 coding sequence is TGTGCCAGCAGCGGCGGGACTTACAAAGAGACCCAGTACTTC.

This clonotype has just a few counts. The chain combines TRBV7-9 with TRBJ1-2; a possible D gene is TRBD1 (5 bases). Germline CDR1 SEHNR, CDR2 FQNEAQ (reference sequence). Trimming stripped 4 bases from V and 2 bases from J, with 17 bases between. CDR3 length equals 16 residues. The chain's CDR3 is CASSSVSAGPNYGYTF. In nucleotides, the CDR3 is TGTGCCAGCAGCTCTGTTTCTGCGGGACCGAACTATGGCTACACCTTC.

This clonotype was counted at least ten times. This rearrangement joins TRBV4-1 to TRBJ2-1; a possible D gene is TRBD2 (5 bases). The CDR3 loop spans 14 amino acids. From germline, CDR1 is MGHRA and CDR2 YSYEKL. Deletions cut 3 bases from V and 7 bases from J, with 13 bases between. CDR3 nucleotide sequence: TGCGCCAGCAGCCACGTCCGGAGGCCGAATGAGCAGTTCTTC. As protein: CASSHVRRPNEQFF.

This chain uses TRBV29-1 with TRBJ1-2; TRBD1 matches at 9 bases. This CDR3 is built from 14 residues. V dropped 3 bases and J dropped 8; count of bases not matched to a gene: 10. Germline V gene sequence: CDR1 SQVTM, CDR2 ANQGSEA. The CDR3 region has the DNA TGCAGCGTTGACCCGGGACAGGGCGGAAAAGGCTACACCTTC. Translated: CSVDPGQGGKGYTF.

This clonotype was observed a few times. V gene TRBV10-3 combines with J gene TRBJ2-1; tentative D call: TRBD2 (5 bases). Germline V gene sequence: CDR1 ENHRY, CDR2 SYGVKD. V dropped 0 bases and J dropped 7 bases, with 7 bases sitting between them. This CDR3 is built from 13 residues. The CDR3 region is CAISESTGNEQFF. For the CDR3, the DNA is TGTGCCATCAGTGAGTCGACGGGGAATGAGCAGTTCTTC.

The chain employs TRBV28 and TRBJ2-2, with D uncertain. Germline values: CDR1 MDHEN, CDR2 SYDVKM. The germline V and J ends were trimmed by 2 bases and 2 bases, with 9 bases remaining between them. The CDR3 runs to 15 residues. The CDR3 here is CASSLVNRNTGELFF. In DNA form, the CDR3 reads TGTGCCAGCAGTTTAGTAAATAGAAACACCGGGGAGCTGTTTTTT.

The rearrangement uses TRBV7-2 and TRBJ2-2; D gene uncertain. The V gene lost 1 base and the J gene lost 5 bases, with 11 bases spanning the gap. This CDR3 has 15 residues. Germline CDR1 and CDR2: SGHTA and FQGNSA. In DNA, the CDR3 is TGTGCCAGCAGCTTAGAAAGAGTAGTAACCGGGGAGCTGTTTTTT. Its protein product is CASSLERVVTGELFF.

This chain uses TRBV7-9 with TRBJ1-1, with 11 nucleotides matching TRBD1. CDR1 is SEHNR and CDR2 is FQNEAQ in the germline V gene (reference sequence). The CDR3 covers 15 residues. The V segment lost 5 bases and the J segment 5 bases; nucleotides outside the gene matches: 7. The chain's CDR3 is CASSIGQGARTEAFF. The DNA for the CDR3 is TGTGCCAGCAGCATTGGACAGGGGGCGCGGACTGAAGCTTTCTTT.

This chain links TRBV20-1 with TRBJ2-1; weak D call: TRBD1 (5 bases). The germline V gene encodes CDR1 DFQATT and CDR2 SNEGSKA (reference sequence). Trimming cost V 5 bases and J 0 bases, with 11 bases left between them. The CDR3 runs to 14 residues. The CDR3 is CSAPGDSSYNEQFF. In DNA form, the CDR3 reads TGCAGTGCTCCCGGTGACAGCTCCTACAATGAGCAGTTCTTC.

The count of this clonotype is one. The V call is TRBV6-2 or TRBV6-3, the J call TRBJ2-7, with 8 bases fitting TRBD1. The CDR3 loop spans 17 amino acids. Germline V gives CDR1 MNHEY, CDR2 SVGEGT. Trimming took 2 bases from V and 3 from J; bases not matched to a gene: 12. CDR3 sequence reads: CASSYDAPGQGGYEQYF. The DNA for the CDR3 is TGTGCCAGCAGTTACGACGCCCCAGGACAGGGAGGCTACGAGCAGTACTTC.

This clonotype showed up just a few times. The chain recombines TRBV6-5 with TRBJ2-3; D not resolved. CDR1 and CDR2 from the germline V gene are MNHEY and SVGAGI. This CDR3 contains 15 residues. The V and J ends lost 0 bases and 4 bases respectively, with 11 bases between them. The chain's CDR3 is CASSYSGQEPDTQYF. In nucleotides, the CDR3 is TGTGCCAGCAGTTACTCTGGGCAGGAGCCAGATACGCAGTATTTT.

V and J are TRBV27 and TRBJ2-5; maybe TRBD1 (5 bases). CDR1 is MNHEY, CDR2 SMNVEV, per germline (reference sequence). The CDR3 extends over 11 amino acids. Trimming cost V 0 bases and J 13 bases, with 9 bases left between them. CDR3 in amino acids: CASSLSMGLYF. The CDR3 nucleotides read TGTGCCAGCAGTTTATCGATGGGGCTGTACTTC.